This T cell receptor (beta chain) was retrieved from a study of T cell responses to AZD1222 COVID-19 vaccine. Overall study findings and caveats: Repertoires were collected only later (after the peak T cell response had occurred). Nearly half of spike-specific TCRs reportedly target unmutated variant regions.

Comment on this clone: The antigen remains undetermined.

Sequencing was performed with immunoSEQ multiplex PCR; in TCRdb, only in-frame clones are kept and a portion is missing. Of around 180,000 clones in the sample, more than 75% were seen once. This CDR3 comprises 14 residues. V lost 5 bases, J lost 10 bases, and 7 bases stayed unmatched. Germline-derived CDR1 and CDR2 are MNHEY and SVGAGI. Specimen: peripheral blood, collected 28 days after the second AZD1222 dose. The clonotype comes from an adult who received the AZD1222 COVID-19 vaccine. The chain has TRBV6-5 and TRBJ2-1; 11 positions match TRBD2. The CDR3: CASSMGLADTEQFF. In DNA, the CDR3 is TGTGCCAGCAGTATGGGACTAGCGGACACGGAGCAGTTCTTC.